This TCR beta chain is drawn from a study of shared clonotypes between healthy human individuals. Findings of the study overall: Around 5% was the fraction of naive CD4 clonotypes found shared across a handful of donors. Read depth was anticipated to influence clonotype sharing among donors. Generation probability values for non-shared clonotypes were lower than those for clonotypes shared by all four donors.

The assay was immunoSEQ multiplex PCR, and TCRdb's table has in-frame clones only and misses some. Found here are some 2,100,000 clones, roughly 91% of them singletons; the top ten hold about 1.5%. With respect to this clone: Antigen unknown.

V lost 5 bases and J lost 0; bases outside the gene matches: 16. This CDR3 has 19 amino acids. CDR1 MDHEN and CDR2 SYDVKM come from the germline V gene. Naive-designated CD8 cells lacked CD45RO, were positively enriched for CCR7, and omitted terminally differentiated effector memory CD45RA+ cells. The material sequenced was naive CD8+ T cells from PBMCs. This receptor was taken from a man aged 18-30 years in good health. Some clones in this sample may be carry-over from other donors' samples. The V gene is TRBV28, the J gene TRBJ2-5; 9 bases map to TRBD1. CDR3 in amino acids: CASSPLFEGTGMNQETQYF. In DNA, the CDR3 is TGTGCCAGCAGTCCCCTTTTTGAAGGGACAGGGATGAACCAAGAGACCCAGTACTTC.